This TCR beta chain was recorded in a study of blood T cell repertoires in COVID-19. For the study at large: T cells, B-cell-depleted T cells, or PBMCs supplied cDNA or gDNA.

V gave up 9 bases and J gave up 3 bases; unmatched junction bases: 9. The CDR3 consists of 14 residues. CDR1 ENHRY and CDR2 SYGVKD come from the germline V gene. Methods used by the authors: Amplifying reference gene primers gave estimates of nucleated cell counts. Data came from immunoSEQ multiplex PCR; TCRdb stores just in-frame clones and leaves some out. That table gives V, J and clone size, and the DNA gave D and trimming. The repertoire holds roughly 87,000 clones, around 87% seen once, with roughly 5.1% in the top ten. The sample consisted of peripheral blood. The receptor comes from a man between 40 and 49 years old with acute or convalescent COVID-19. This chain uses TRBV10-3 with TRBJ2-3; TRBD2 aligns across 7 bases. The CDR3 here is CAITASGLTDTQYF. The CDR3 nucleotides are TGTGCCATTACAGCTAGCGGATTAACAGATACGCAGTATTTT.